This is a list of T cell receptor beta chains from one sample in a study of T cell responses to AZD1222 COVID-19 vaccine. Only in-frame clones appear in the TCRdb table, and some are missing; sequencing was by immunoSEQ multiplex PCR. The profile shows roughly 150,000 clones, around nine tenths of them singletons. Sample: peripheral blood, taken on day 0 of AZD1222 vaccination. The receptors stem from an adult in good health. Both conserved end residues are part of each CDR3. D genes are given only for firm matches. Clone sizes are given selectively: once, few, many, or a class where the clone is expanded.

V: TRBV6-5; size: .; J: TRBJ1-1; D: TRBD1; CDR3: CASSATGGEAFF; DNA: TGTGCCAGCAGCGCGACAGGGGGCGAGGCTTTCTTT
V: TRBV7-2; size: .; J: TRBJ2-1; D: TRBD2; CDR3: CASRKRGGSYNEQFF; DNA: TGTGCCAGCAGGAAGCGGGGGGGCTCCTACAATGAGCAGTTCTTC
V: TRBV6-5; size: .; J: TRBJ1-2; D: TRBD1; CDR3: CASSYGTGVNGYTF; DNA: TGTGCCAGCAGTTACGGGACAGGGGTGAATGGCTACACCTTC
V: TRBV24-1; size: .; J: TRBJ2-1; D: .; CDR3: CATSDFNEQFF; DNA: TGTGCCACCAGTGATTTCAATGAGCAGTTCTTC
V: TRBV7-2; size: .; J: TRBJ1-1; D: TRBD1; CDR3: CASSQYRGTEAFF; DNA: TGTGCCAGCAGCCAATACAGGGGCACTGAAGCTTTCTTT
V: TRBV2; size: .; J: TRBJ2-1; D: .; CDR3: CASNPGYNEQFF; DNA: TGTGCCAGCAATCCAGGTTACAATGAGCAGTTCTTC
V: TRBV27; size: .; J: TRBJ2-3; D: TRBD2; CDR3: CASSLRLAGGRDTQYF; DNA: TGTGCCAGCAGTTTAAGGCTAGCGGGGGGTAGAGATACGCAGTATTTT
V: TRBV9; size: .; J: TRBJ1-1; D: TRBD1; CDR3: CASSVVSEGAKAFF; DNA: TGTGCCAGCAGCGTAGTGTCGGAGGGGGCGAAAGCTTTCTTT
V: TRBV30; size: .; J: TRBJ2-2; D: .; CDR3: CAWSFRSGFLDTGELFF; DNA: TGTGCCTGGAGTTTCCGCAGCGGGTTCTTGGACACCGGGGAGCTGTTTTTT
V: TRBV5-1; size: .; J: TRBJ1-4; D: .; CDR3: CASSLGGNANEKLFF; DNA: TGCGCCAGCAGCCTCGGTGGAAACGCTAATGAAAAACTGTTTTTT
V: TRBV30; size: .; J: TRBJ1-3; D: .; CDR3: CAWSVRKTGNTIYF; DNA: TGTGCCTGGAGTGTACGTAAGACTGGAAACACCATATATTTT
V: TRBV15; size: .; J: TRBJ2-1; D: TRBD1; CDR3: CATSRDPGTGDYEQFF; DNA: TGTGCCACCAGCAGAGATCCCGGGACAGGGGATTATGAGCAGTTCTTC
V: TRBV11-2; size: .; J: TRBJ2-7; D: TRBD1; CDR3: CASSTPTGLNRFEQYF; DNA: TGTGCCAGCAGCACCCCGACAGGGCTCAACAGATTCGAGCAGTACTTC
V: TRBV5-1; size: .; J: TRBJ2-5; D: .; CDR3: CASSPGGPGGTQYF; DNA: TGCGCCAGCAGCCCCGGGGGCCCGGGCGGGACCCAGTACTTC
V: TRBV5-1; size: .; J: TRBJ1-2; D: .; CDR3: CASSSDPYGYTF; DNA: TGCGCCAGCAGCTCCGACCCTTATGGCTACACCTTC
V: TRBV6-5; size: .; J: TRBJ1-4; D: .; CDR3: CASTPAGGREKLFF; DNA: TGTGCCAGCACCCCCGCGGGGGGCAGAGAAAAACTGTTTTTT
V: TRBV5-1; size: .; J: TRBJ2-7; D: .; CDR3: CASSLGGPYEQYF; DNA: TGCGCCAGCAGCTTGGGGGGTCCCTACGAGCAGTACTTC
V: TRBV15; size: .; J: TRBJ1-2; D: TRBD1; CDR3: CATSRDRGQNYGYTF; DNA: TGTGCCACCAGCAGAGATAGGGGGCAGAACTATGGCTACACCTTC
V: TRBV4-2; size: few; J: TRBJ2-7; D: TRBD2; CDR3: CASSQSLAEVYEQYF; DNA: TGTGCCAGCAGCCAAAGCCTAGCGGAAGTCTACGAGCAGTACTTC
V: TRBV15; size: few; J: TRBJ1-2; D: .; CDR3: CATSRVWGDYGYTF; DNA: TGTGCCACCAGCAGAGTGTGGGGTGACTATGGCTACACCTTC
V: TRBV24-1; size: few; J: TRBJ2-1; D: .; CDR3: CATSETEVSGSVYNEQFF; DNA: TGTGCCACCAGTGAAACAGAAGTTAGCGGTTCGGTTTACAATGAGCAGTTCTTC
V: TRBV20-1; size: .; J: TRBJ2-7; D: TRBD1; CDR3: CSAFGQGEQYF; DNA: TGCAGTGCTTTTGGACAGGGCGAGCAGTACTTC